This T cell receptor (beta chain) was profiled in a study of CD8+CD57+ T cells in acquired aplastic anemia. Study background: The study obtained an average of around 2.9 ug of DNA from sorted CD4+ and CD8+ cells.

Patients chosen for sequencing had CD8+CD57+ cells that had expanded, as shown by flow cytometry. According to the study, genomic DNA was the template for TCR beta VDJ and CDR3 profiling. Using its own MiXCR run on the reads, TCRdb lists one record per CDR3 protein. The data contain some 200,000 distinct CDR3 sequences, roughly 53% of them singletons. CDR1 and CDR2 from the germline V gene are DFQATT and SNEGSKA (reference sequence). The CDR3 consists of 13 residues. V dropped 7 bases and J dropped 4; count of bases not matched to a gene: 8. The clonotype originates from a human donor with aplastic anemia. The sequenced sample consisted of sorted CD4+, CD8+, or CD8+CD57+ T cells (not recorded which) from PBMCs. The chain carries TRBV20-1 and TRBJ2-3, with 7 nucleotides matching TRBD2. The CDR3, as DNA: TGCAGTGGGGGGGGGGGGGGTTCAGATACGCAGTATTTT. This sequence encodes CSGGGGGSDTQYF.